This T cell receptor (beta chain) was identified during a study of blood T cell repertoires in COVID-19. Study-wide background: COVID-19 samples collected from the United States, Italy and Spain covered acute and convalescent phases. T cells, B-cell-depleted T cells, or PBMCs supplied cDNA or gDNA.

V lost 6 bases to trimming and J lost 8 bases; unmatched junction nucleotides: 11. Germline V gene lookup returns CDR1 MNHNY and CDR2 SVGAGI (reference sequence). The CDR3 is made up of 14 amino acids. In the authors' workflow: The assay estimated nucleated cells by amplifying reference gene primers. Generated by immunoSEQ multiplex PCR, the TCRdb table keeps only in-frame clones and is missing some. V and J calls and clone size are those listed in that table; D and trimming were worked out from the DNA. Of 130,000 or so clones listed, 80% to 90% are singletons. The sequence was collected from a woman in her sixties or seventies with acute or convalescent COVID-19. J is TRBJ1-1 and V is TRBV6-6, with 8 bases that match TRBD1. The sequenced sample consisted of peripheral blood. The DNA of the CDR3 is TGTGCCAGCAGCCCCCTTTCCTGGACAGGGGAAGCTTTCTTT. This translates into CASSPLSWTGEAFF.